This T cell receptor beta chain is from a study of shared clonotypes between healthy human individuals (dated by TCRdb to the early 2020s). Regarding the study in general: The cohort comprised a couple of women and a few men aged 18 to 49 years. For each donor, three plates each were used for CD4 naive and CD4 memory, two plates were used for CD8 naive, and one plate was used for CD8 memory. The study deeply sequenced blood TCR repertoires of about 5 healthy adults to estimate repertoire size and the extent of clonotype sharing between individuals. To increase sequencing depth and limit assay-specific biases, TCR repertoire library preparation and sequencing were carried out by different laboratories using diverse techniques. Per donor, leukapheresis produced somewhere between about 0.8 and 9 billion PBMCs. Findings and caveats that apply to the study as a whole: Naive subsets generally had larger estimated clonotype richness than memory subsets. Clonotypes shared by all four sorted-subset donors showed higher generation probabilities than non-shared clonotypes. Sampling was limited to blood, and TCR repertoires in tissue likely differ from TCR repertoires in blood. Sharing across several donors was observed for approximately 5% of naive CD4, 3% to 3.5% of naive CD8, over 2% of memory CD4, and about 0.4% of memory CD8 clonotypes. Rarefaction of sorted-subset datasets indicated incomplete sequencing despite the large sequencing depth. Based on pairwise subsampling, the degree of clonotype sharing among donors was expected to be affected by sequencing depth. Because the study included only a small number of donors, the genetic and exposure-history diversity represented was limited.

Note on this clone: No antigen is known for it. No base quality information exists; no much larger clone differs at one position.

For the CD8 naive samples, CD45RO-negative cells were positively selected for CCR7, yielding a CD45RA+CCR7+ population from which TemRA cells were excluded. The donors were healthy, HIV-negative adults who had no recently reported acute infections or vaccinations. All donors were Caucasian adults living in Nashville, Tennessee, USA. After blood collection by leukapheresis, PBMCs were isolated using Ficoll-Histopaque density gradient centrifugation and then cryopreserved in the vapor phase of liquid nitrogen. Analytical flow cytometry was used to check the purity and quantity of every magnetically sorted T cell population. Genomic DNA was isolated from each sorted fraction and quantified by UV absorbance on a Nanodrop 2000c. Using the deep immunoSEQ assay, TCR CDR3 regions were amplified from genomic DNA by multiplex PCR. Extracted genomic DNA from each cell subset was distributed evenly across all wells of several immunoSEQ 96-well plates, and each plate was treated as a replicate. For sorted subsets, each replicate PCR was loaded with about 0.2 ug genomic DNA, equivalent to some 31,000 T cell genomes. The purified libraries were quantified using a Qubit 3.0 fluorometer, sized with a Bioanalyzer 2100, and then quantified again using the KAPA Library Quantification kit. Every immunoSEQ 96-well plate was sequenced on a dedicated single-read 150-cycle Illumina NextSeq 550 flow cell. Processing in the source paper ran as follows. The immunoSEQ output contained only junctional sequences without quality scores, so filtering could not match that applied to full-length reads. Sequences were annotated with PyIR, a Python wrapper for IgBLAST v1.9, using IMGT germline references to assign V/J genes and CDR3. Reads were removed for weak V/J assignments (E-value above 1e-6), missing CDR3, stop codons, out-of-frame junctions, or ambiguous translated residues. V3J clonotypes were defined as sequences sharing the same inferred V gene, J gene, and CDR3 amino acid sequence. The percentage overlap between two repertoires was calculated by dividing the number of shared unique clonotypes by the size of the smaller repertoire. Three approaches were used to assess repertoire richness: RTK rarefaction, the Chao1 estimator, and Recon v2.1 estimates of unobserved clonotypes. Generation probabilities were computed with OLGA for all TCRbeta clonotypes obtained by the gDNA method from four donors. The immuneACCESS repertoire file appears here via TCRdb, limited to in-frame rearrangements. These files lack a portion of the clones; in checked studies, under half of the deficit traces to unresolved V genes, and the cause of the others is not known. V and J calls and clone size follow that table, whereas D and trimming were derived from the DNA. Here the sample has about 2 million clones; about 95% occur a single time. The ten largest account for roughly 1% of the sample.

As encoded in the germline V gene, CDR1 is KGHSH while CDR2 is LQKENI. V trim: 6 bases; J trim: 7 bases; unmatched bases: 9. The CDR3 starts with the cysteine, ends with the phenylalanine, and has 15 residues. Of all the DNA, just the CDR3 is kept, 45 bases in frame from base 1. The sequenced material came from naive CD8+ T cells sorted from blood. Sample cell subset or site, as interpreted from the label and publication: CD45RA+CCR7+. The sequence was obtained from a man younger than 35 in good health. This sequence uses TRBV18 and TRBJ2-2; TRBD1 agrees with 9 junctional bases. The CDR3 loop reads CASSRTGGAYGELFF. The DNA reads TGTGCCAGCTCGCGAACAGGGGGCGCATACGGGGAGCTGTTTTTT.